Presented here are 9 T cell receptor beta chains from one specimen sequenced in a study of PD-L1 blockade in urothelial cancer. Time point of the sample: peripheral blood 6 weeks after treatment start. Sequencing was performed with immunoSEQ multiplex PCR; in TCRdb, only in-frame clones are kept and a portion is missing. The sample records some 48,000 clones, 80% to 90% being singletons. The input for sequencing was PBMCs, taken around atezolizumab (anti-PD-L1) treatment. These receptors originate from a man between 65 and 79 years old with urothelial cancer.

This sequence joins TRBV30 and TRBJ1-4, with unresolved D. The V gene lost 0 bases and the J gene lost 11 bases, with 10 bases spanning the gap. The germline V gene encodes CDR1 GTSNPN and CDR2 SVGIG (reference sequence). CDR3 length equals 12 residues. The CDR3 region has the DNA TGTGCCTGGAGTGTTTGGACTACTAAACTGTTTTTT. Amino acids: CAWSVWTTKLFF.

There are a few counts of this clone. This sequence joins TRBV4-1 and TRBJ1-1; 8 nucleotides agree with TRBD1. The CDR3 loop spans 15 amino acids. V lost 3 bases and J lost 1; bases outside the gene matches: 4. Germline V gene data show CDR1 as MGHRA and CDR2 as YSYEKL. The CDR3, as DNA: TGCGCCAGCAGCCACCTTACAGGGGGGAACACTGAAGCTTTCTTT. Encoded protein: CASSHLTGGNTEAFF.

This rearrangement joins TRBV4-1 to TRBJ2-3; tentative D call: TRBD1 (6 bases). Germline lookup yields CDR1 MGHRA and CDR2 YSYEKL. V lost 3 bases, J lost 6 bases, and 16 bases lay in between. This CDR3 is 15 amino acids long. The CDR3 bases are TGCGCCAGCAGCCAGCGTCCCTCAGGGGAGGATACGCAGTATTTT. This translates into CASSQRPSGEDTQYF.

This sequence joins TRBV4-1 and TRBJ2-1; 9 bases agree with TRBD2. This CDR3 has 18 residues. Germline V gives CDR1 MGHRA, CDR2 YSYEKL. V was clipped by 0 bases and J by 15 bases; unmatched bases: 21. CDR3 nucleotide sequence: TGCGCCAGCAGCCAAGATAGGATGCGGGAGGGCCCTGGGCGAAATCGGTTCTTC. It encodes CASSQDRMREGPGRNRFF.

The rearrangement joins TRBV23-1 to TRBJ2-7; D is perhaps TRBD1 (5 bases). TRBV23-1 is an ORF; its function is uncertain. This CDR3 contains 14 residues. Deletions cut 2 bases from V and 2 bases from J, with 10 bases between. CDR3 DNA sequence: TGCGCCAGCAGTCAACAAGGGGCTCCCTACGAGCAGTACTTC. Protein sequence: CASSQQGAPYEQYF.

The chain recombines TRBV11-2 with TRBJ1-4; D is uncertain. Between the trimmed V and J ends, which lost 6 bases and 8 bases, there was a span of 16 bases. Germline CDR1 is SGHAT and CDR2 is FQNNGV. This CDR3 contains 14 residues. CDR3 coding DNA: TGTGCCAGCAGTTCAGGTCACACGGGGGAAAAACTGTTTTTT. Protein sequence: CASSSGHTGEKLFF.

The genes are TRBV5-1 and TRBJ1-1; D ambiguous. The CDR3 runs 13 residues. Germline assignment: CDR1 SGHRS and CDR2 YFSETQ. Deletions cut 4 bases from V and 0 bases from J, with 7 bases between. The CDR3, as DNA: TGCGCCAGCAGCGTCGACATGAACACTGAAGCTTTCTTT. Its protein is CASSVDMNTEAFF. Based on the CDR3 plus reference TRBV5-1 and TRBJ1-1, the full variable domain is KAGVTQTPRYLIKTRGQQVTLSCSPISGHRSVSWYQQTPGQGLQFLFEYFSETQRNKGNFPGRFSGRQFSNSRSEMNVSTLELGDSALYLCASSVDMNTEAFFGQGTRLTVV.

The chain employs TRBV7-6 and TRBJ2-7; TRBD2 aligns across 13 bases. In germline, CDR1 is SGHVS, CDR2 FNYEAQ. CDR3 length equals 16 residues. Unmatched junction bases numbered 9, after V lost 5 bases and J lost 5 bases. The CDR3 reads CASSPRTSGSNNEQYF. For the CDR3, the DNA is TGTGCCAGCAGCCCCCGGACTAGCGGGAGTAACAACGAGCAGTACTTC.

V and J are TRBV7-9 and TRBJ1-2; no definite D call. V was clipped by 5 bases and J by 4 bases, with 11 bases between them. The germline gives CDR1 SEHNR, CDR2 FQNEAQ (reference sequence). CDR3 length equals 13 residues. The CDR3 coding sequence is TGTGCCAGCAGCCCCCTCCTGGCCTATGGCTACACCTTC. This translates into CASSPLLAYGYTF.